This TCR beta chain was identified in a study of T cell repertoires in cytomegalovirus infection. For the study at large: Based on public TCR beta signatures, there were indications of CMV infection and of a matching HLA type.

Study conclusions and caveats: Carriage of CMV together with the relevant HLA was identifiable through cumulative public TCR beta family frequency. Within the response measured ex vivo, HLA-C-restricted CMV-specific TCR beta clonotypes were dominant.

The CDR3 is made up of 13 amino acids. Trimming removed 3 bases from V and 1 base from J, with 7 bases in between. Germline V gene data show CDR1 as DFQATT and CDR2 as SNEGSKA (reference sequence). TCRdb ran MiXCR on the reads and lists one entry per CDR3 protein. The data show about 300,000 distinct CDR3 sequences, with around 10% seen just once and about 2.3% held by the top ten. This clonotype was recorded a few times. What it binds is not known. The chain combines TRBV20-1 with TRBJ2-1, with no clear D. The sequence was collected from a human donor in good health (CMV status not recorded). Some clones in this sample may be carry-over from other donors' samples. The specimen sequenced was PBMCs. The CDR3 region is CSARGWSYNEQFF. The CDR3 DNA reads TGCAGTGCTAGGGGCTGGTCCTACAATGAGCAGTTCTTC.